These 5 T cell receptor beta chains were sequenced from one sample in a study of long-term antiretroviral therapy in people with HIV. With survey level as its setting, the immunoSEQ assay was v3.0. The data were produced by immunoSEQ multiplex PCR, yet TCRdb's version contains in-frame clones alone and is incomplete. The sample has approximately 25,000 clones, approximately 86% seen once. Sequences were derived from unsorted PBMCs, sampled 1.2 years after starting antiretroviral therapy. The source of these receptors is a man aged 45-60 years with HIV.

The chain joins TRBV18 to TRBJ1-2, with D possibly TRBD1 on 5 matching bases. Trimming left V 3 bases short and J 3 bases short, with 23 bases between. The CDR3 length is 18 residues. Germline assignment: CDR1 KGHSH and CDR2 LQKENI. The CDR3 here is CASSPRVDGTMGDYGYTF. CDR3 nucleotide sequence: TGTGCCAGCTCACCCAGGGTGGACGGAACTATGGGGGACTATGGCTACACCTTC.

The chain recombines TRBV28 with TRBJ2-1; D remains unclear. Trimming took 3 bases from V and 4 from J, leaving 10 bases between them. This CDR3 comprises 14 residues. CDR1 MDHEN and CDR2 SYDVKM come from the germline V gene. The DNA for the CDR3 is TGTGCCAGCAGTTTTTCGAATTCTTACAATGAGCAGTTCTTC. Translated: CASSFSNSYNEQFF.

The chain has TRBV30 and TRBJ1-1; D perhaps matches TRBD1 (5 bases). The CDR3 extends over 13 amino acids. Per germline, CDR1 GTSNPN and CDR2 SVGIG (reference sequence). Trimming cost V 2 bases and J 1 base, with 8 bases left between them. The CDR3 coding sequence is TGTGCCTGGAGTCGACAGACGAACACTGAAGCTTTCTTT. This codes for CAWSRQTNTEAFF.

In this sample, this clone turned up once. The chain recombines TRBV23-1 with TRBJ1-5, with D unclear. TRBV23-1 is labeled an ORF, and its function is uncertain. V dropped 5 bases and J dropped 5 bases, with 10 bases sitting between them. The CDR3 spans 13 residues. CDR3 residues: CASSNRKDQPQHF. The DNA of the CDR3 is TGCGCCAGCAGTAACAGAAAGGATCAGCCCCAGCATTTT.

This chain uses TRBV19 with TRBJ2-7, with 11 bases identical to TRBD2. The CDR3 is 14 amino acids. Per the germline V gene, CDR1 is LNHDA and CDR2 is SQIVND (reference sequence). V lost 6 bases and J lost 5; bases outside the gene matches: 6. Written as DNA, the CDR3 is TGTGCCAGTAGCTTTAGCGGGGGGGCGAACGAGCAGTACTTC. Protein: CASSFSGGANEQYF. The full variable domain, rest sourced from reference TRBV19 and TRBJ2-7, is DGGITQSPKYLFRKEGQNVTLSCEQNLNHDAMYWYRQDPGQGLRLIYYSQIVNDFQKGDIAEGYSVSREKKESFPLTVTSAQKNPTAFYLCASSFSGGANEQYFGPGTRLTVT.